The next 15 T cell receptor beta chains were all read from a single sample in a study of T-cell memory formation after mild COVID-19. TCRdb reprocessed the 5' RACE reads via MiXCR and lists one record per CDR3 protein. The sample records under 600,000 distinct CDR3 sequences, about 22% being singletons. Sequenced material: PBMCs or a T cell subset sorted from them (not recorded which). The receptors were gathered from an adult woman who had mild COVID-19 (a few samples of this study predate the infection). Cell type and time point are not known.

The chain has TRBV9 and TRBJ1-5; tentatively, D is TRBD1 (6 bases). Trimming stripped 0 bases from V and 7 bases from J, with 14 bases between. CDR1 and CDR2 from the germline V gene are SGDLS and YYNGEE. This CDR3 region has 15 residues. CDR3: CASSVEGGAGQPQHF. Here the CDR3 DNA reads TGTGCCAGCAGCGTAGAGGGGGGTGCTGGACAGCCCCAGCATTTT.

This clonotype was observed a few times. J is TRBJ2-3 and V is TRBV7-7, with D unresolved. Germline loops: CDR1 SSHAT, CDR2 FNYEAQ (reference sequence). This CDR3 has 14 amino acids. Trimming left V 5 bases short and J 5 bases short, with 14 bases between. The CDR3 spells CASSPADLRDTQYF. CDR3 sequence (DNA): TGTGCCAGCAGCCCTGCTGACCTAAGAGATACGCAGTATTTT. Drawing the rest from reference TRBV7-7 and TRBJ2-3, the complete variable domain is GAGVSQSPRYKVTKRGQDVTLRCDPISSHATLYWYQQALGQGPEFLTYFNYEAQPDKSGLPSDRFSAERPEGSISTLTIQRTEQRDSAMYRCASSPADLRDTQYFGPGTRLTVL.

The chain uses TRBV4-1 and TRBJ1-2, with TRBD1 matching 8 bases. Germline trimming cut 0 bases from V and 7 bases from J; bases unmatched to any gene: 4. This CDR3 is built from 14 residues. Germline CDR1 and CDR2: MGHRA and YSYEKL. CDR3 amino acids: CASSQEWTGFGYTF. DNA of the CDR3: TGCGCCAGCAGCCAAGAGTGGACAGGGTTTGGCTACACCTTC.

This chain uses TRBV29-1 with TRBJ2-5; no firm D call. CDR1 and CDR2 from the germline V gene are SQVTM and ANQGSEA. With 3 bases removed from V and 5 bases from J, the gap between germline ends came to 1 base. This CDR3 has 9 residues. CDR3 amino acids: CSVDETQYF. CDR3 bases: TGCAGCGTTGACGAGACCCAGTACTTC.

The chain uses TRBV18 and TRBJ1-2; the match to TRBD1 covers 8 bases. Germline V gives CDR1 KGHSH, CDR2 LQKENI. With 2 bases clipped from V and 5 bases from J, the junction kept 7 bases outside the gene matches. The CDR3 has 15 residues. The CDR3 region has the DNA TGTGCCAGCTCACCAACTGGACAGGGCGCTTATGGCTACACCTTC. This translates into CASSPTGQGAYGYTF.

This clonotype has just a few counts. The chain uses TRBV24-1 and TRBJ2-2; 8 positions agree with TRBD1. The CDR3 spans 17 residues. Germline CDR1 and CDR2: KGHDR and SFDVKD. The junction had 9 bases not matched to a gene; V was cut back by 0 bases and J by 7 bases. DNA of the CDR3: TGTGCCACCAGTGATTTGCTTCGGACAGGGTATGGCGGGGAGCTGTTTTTT. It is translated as CATSDLLRTGYGGELFF.

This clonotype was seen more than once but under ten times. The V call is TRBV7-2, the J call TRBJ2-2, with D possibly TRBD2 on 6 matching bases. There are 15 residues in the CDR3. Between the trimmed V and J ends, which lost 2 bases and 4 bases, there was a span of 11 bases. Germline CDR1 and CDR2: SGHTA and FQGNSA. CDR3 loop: CASSLSGVVTGELFF. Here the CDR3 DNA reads TGTGCCAGCAGCTTATCGGGAGTGGTCACCGGGGAGCTGTTTTTT.

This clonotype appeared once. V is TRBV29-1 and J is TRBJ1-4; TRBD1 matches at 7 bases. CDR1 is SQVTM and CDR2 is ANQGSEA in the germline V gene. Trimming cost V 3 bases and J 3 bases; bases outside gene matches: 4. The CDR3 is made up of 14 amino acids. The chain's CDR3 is CSVEVGTANEKLFF. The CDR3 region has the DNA TGCAGCGTTGAGGTTGGGACAGCTAATGAAAAACTGTTTTTT.

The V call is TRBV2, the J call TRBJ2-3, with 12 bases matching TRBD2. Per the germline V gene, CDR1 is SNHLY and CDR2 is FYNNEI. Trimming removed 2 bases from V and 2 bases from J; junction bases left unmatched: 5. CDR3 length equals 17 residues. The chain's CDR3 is CASSEPWTSGNTDTQYF. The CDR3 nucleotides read TGTGCCAGCAGTGAACCTTGGACTAGCGGGAACACAGATACGCAGTATTTT.

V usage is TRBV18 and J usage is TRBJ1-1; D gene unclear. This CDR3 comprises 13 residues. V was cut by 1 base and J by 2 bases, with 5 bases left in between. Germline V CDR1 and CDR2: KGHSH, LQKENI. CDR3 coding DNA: TGTGCCAGCTCACCACAGCCTAACACTGAAGCTTTCTTT. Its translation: CASSPQPNTEAFF. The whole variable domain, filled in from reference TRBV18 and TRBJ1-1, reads NAGVMQNPRHLVRRRGQEARLRCSPMKGHSHVYWYRQLPEEGLKFMVYLQKENIIDESGMPKERFSAEFPKEGPSILRIQQVVRGDSAAYFCASSPQPNTEAFFGQGTRLTVV.

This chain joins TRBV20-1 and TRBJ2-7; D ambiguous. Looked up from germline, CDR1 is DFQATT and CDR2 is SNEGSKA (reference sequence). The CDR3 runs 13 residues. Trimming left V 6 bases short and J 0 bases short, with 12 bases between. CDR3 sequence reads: CSALRLDSYEQYF. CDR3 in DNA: TGCAGTGCCCTTAGACTCGACTCCTACGAGCAGTACTTC.

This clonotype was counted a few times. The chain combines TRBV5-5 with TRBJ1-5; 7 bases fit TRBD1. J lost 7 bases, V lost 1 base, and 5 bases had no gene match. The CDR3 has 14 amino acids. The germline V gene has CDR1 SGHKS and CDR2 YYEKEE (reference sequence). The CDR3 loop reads CASSLLGGVQPQHF. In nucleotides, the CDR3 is TGTGCCAGCAGCTTGCTAGGGGGCGTACAGCCCCAGCATTTT.

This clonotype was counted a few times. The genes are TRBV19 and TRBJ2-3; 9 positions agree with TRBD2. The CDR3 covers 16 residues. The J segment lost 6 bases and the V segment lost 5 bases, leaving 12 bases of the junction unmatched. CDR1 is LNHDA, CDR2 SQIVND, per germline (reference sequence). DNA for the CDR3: TGTGCCAGTAGTGCCCCTCCGGGACTAGCTTCGGATACGCAGTATTTT. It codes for CASSAPPGLASDTQYF.

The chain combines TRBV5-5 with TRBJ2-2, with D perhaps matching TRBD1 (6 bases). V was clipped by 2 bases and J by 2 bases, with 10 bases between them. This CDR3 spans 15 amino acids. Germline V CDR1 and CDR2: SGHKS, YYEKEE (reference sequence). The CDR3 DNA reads TGTGCCAGCAGCTTAGGGGGTATCAACACCGGGGAGCTGTTTTTT. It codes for CASSLGGINTGELFF.

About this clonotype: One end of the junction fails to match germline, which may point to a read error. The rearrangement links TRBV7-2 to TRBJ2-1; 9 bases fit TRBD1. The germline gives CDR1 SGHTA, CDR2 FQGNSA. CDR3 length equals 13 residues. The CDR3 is CASSSRTGEVRVF. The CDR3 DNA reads TGTGCCAGCAGCTCCCGGACAGGGGAGGTTAGGGTCTTC.